Below are 29 T cell receptor beta chains sequenced from a single sample in a study of T cells in women clearing cervical HPV infection. Profiled with immunoSEQ multiplex PCR; TCRdb holds only in-frame clones, not every one. Recorded for this sample: approximately 37,000 clones. Sequenced sample: blood buffy coat. These receptors were obtained from a woman aged 18-70 years with a cervical HPV16 infection that either progressed to CIN3+ or cleared (not recorded which).

Note on this clone: The read ends 3 residues early relative to the CDR3; the germline J gene fills the gap. The chain joins TRBV10-2 to TRBJ1-2; 7 bases line up with TRBD1. Germline CDR1 is WSHSY and CDR2 is SAAADI. V dropped 3 bases and J dropped 4; count of bases not matched to a gene: 8. This CDR3 contains 15 residues. Partial CDR3 DNA: TGCGCCAGCAGTGAACGACAGGGAAGTTCCTATGGC. The encoded protein is CASSERQGSSYG. The full CDR3 reads CASSERQGSSYGYTF.

A remark on this clone: The read ends 3 residues shy of where the CDR3 ends; the end is completed using the germline J gene. The chain has TRBV5-4 and TRBJ2-1; D is undetermined. The length of the CDR3 is 14 residues. Germline V gene lookup returns CDR1 SGHNT and CDR2 YYREEE (reference sequence). With 0 bases removed from V and 6 bases from J, the gap between germline ends came to 10 bases. The CDR3 spells CASSLDERVNEQFF. Incomplete CDR3 DNA: TGTGCCAGCAGCTTGGATGAGCGTGTCAATGAG.

Worth noting for this clone: The read is 3 residues too short to cover the CDR3 end, so that end is filled in from the germline J gene. The rearrangement links TRBV19 to TRBJ2-1, with 7 positions matching TRBD1. Losses at the gene ends were 3 bases for V and 2 bases for J; bases not matched to a gene: 4. This CDR3 contains 15 residues. The germline V gene has CDR1 LNHDA and CDR2 SQIVND (reference sequence). The CDR3 DNA, read in part, is TGTGCCAGTAGTATGGGTAGGGGGCCCTACAATGAG. Its translation: CASSMGRGPYNE. The entire CDR3 is CASSMGRGPYNEQFF.

In the case of this clone: Coverage ceases 3 residues before the CDR3 finishes, and the germline J gene fills in the end. V and J are TRBV2 and TRBJ2-7; D gene unclear. The length of the CDR3 is 16 residues. Trimming removed 1 base at V and 1 base at J, with 14 bases between. The V gene's germline CDR1 is SNHLY and CDR2 FYNNEI. CDR3 sequence reads: CASSEGWATRSYEQYF. The sequenced CDR3 bases are TGTGCCAGCAGTGAAGGGTGGGCGACACGATCCTACGAG.

Remarks on this clone: The read terminates 3 residues ahead of where the CDR3 ends, so the germline J gene completes it. The chain employs TRBV18 and TRBJ1-1; TRBD1 aligns across 7 bases. J lost 1 base, V lost 8 bases, and 10 bases had no gene match. Germline lookup yields CDR1 KGHSH and CDR2 LQKENI. The CDR3 covers 15 residues. The DNA read from the CDR3 is TGTGCCAGCGCCGAATCCGGGACAGCGAACACTGAA. Residues: CASAESGTANTE. The whole CDR3 reads CASAESGTANTEAFF. Drawing the rest from reference TRBV18 and TRBJ1-1, the complete variable domain is NAGVMQNPRHLVRRRGQEARLRCSPMKGHSHVYWYRQLPEEGLKFMVYLQKENIIDESGMPKERFSAEFPKEGPSILRIQQVVRGDSAAYFCASAESGTANTEAFFGQGTRLTVV.

With respect to this clone: The read comes to an end 3 residues before the CDR3 does, leaving the germline J gene to fill in the end. The chain links TRBV12-5 to TRBJ2-7, with 9 bases fitting TRBD1. V dropped 4 bases and J dropped 2; count of bases not matched to a gene: 9. This CDR3 is 16 amino acids long. Germline CDR1 and CDR2: LGHNT and FRNRAP. CDR3 bases read: TGTGCTAGTGGTTCATGGCAGGACAGGGGCCCCTACGAG. It specifies CASGSWQDRGPYE. The whole CDR3 sequence reads CASGSWQDRGPYEQYF.

A note on this clone: The read ends 3 residues shy of where the CDR3 ends; the end is completed using the germline J gene. V is TRBV19 and J is TRBJ2-4, with no clear D. Per germline, CDR1 LNHDA and CDR2 SQIVND (reference sequence). The CDR3 has 15 residues. CDR3: CASSIGYRLPYGQYF. CDR3 DNA, as far as it was read: TGTGCCAGTAGTATTGGTTATCGCCTCCCCTATGGT.

Points on this clone: Read coverage stops 3 residues before the CDR3 terminus; the germline J gene supplies the remainder. The J gene is TRBJ2-7, the V gene TRBV30, with 12 bases that match TRBD2. V shed 7 bases, J shed 2 bases, and the junction held 3 bases outside the gene matches. The CDR3 totals 13 residues. CDR1 and CDR2 from the germline V gene are GTSNPN and SVGIG (reference sequence). The CDR3 loop is CASSGRGTYEQYF. The sequenced CDR3 bases are TGTGCCTCTAGCGGGAGGGGGACCTACGAG. Combining the CDR3 with reference TRBV30 and TRBJ2-7 gives the whole variable domain SQTIHQWPATLVQPVGSPLSLECTVEGTSNPNLYWYRQAAGRGLQLLFYSVGIGQISSEVPQNLSASRPQDRQFILSSKKLLLSDSGFYLCASSGRGTYEQYFGPGTRLTVT.

With regard to this clone: A read error may produce the germline difference seen at one junction end. CDR3 DNA (partial): TGCGCCAGCAGCCAAGATCGGACTAGTCAAGAGACC. This translates into CASSQDRTSQET. The whole CDR3 sequence reads CASSQDRTSQETQYF. The chain joins TRBV4-2 to TRBJ2-5; 7 bases are shared with TRBD2. The read comes to an end 3 residues before the CDR3 does, leaving the germline J gene to fill in the end. CDR1 is LGHNA, CDR2 YNFKEQ, per germline. The CDR3 length is 15 residues.

Details on this clone: The read terminates 3 residues before the CDR3 end, so the remaining end is supplied by the germline J gene. The chain employs TRBV14 and TRBJ2-5; D may be TRBD1 (5 bases). V lost 0 bases and J lost 5, with 16 bases in between. The CDR3 runs 16 residues. Germline V gene sequence: CDR1 SGHDN, CDR2 FVKESK. CDR3 residues: CASSQDNVGVGETQYF. The sequenced CDR3 bases are TGTGCCAGCAGCCAAGATAATGTAGGGGTAGGGGAGACC.

As for this clone: With the read ending 3 residues before the CDR3 end, the germline J gene is used to fill in that end. The chain combines TRBV30 with TRBJ1-1; a weak D match, TRBD1 (5 bases). With 0 bases removed from V and 4 bases from J, the gap between germline ends came to 12 bases. The length of the CDR3 is 14 residues. The V gene's germline CDR1 is GTSNPN and CDR2 SVGIG (reference sequence). The chain's CDR3 is CAWSVLGGGTEAFF. CDR3 DNA (partial): TGTGCCTGGAGTGTGTTGGGGGGAGGCACTGAA.

In regard to this clone: The observed sequence ends 3 residues before the CDR3 terminus, with the missing tail filled in from the germline J gene. This chain connects TRBV3-1 (or the pseudogene TRBV3-2) to TRBJ2-1; D perhaps matches TRBD2 (6 bases). The CDR3 contains 17 residues. Germline V gene sequence: CDR1 LGHDT, CDR2 YNNKEL (reference sequence). Between the trimmed V and J ends, which lost 4 bases and 4 bases, there was a span of 20 bases. The DNA read from the CDR3 is TGTGCCAGCAGCCTCGTAGTCCCCGGGACTTCTTACAATGAG. Translating gives CASSLVVPGTSYNE. The entire CDR3 is CASSLVVPGTSYNEQFF.

Turning to this clone: The read halts 3 residues ahead of the CDR3 end, with the missing end drawn from the germline J gene. The V and J genes are TRBV6-2 or TRBV6-3 and TRBJ2-3, with 7 nucleotides matching TRBD1. The CDR3 extends over 13 amino acids. Germline lookup yields CDR1 MNHEY and CDR2 SVGEGT. J was trimmed by 5 bases and V by 6 bases; bases with no gene match: 5. The part of the CDR3 DNA that was read is TGTGCCAGCAGCGACAGGGTCGAAGATACG. Encoded protein: CASSDRVEDT. The entire CDR3 is CASSDRVEDTQYF.

As concerns this clone: Sequencing ends 3 residues short of the CDR3 end; the germline J gene provides the rest. The gene calls are TRBV9 and TRBJ2-3; 9 bases fit TRBD2. The CDR3 runs to 17 residues. Germline CDR1 is SGDLS and CDR2 is YYNGEE. The trim removed 4 bases at V and 7 bases at J, leaving 16 bases unmatched. CDR3 protein: CASSSGGRVVLPHTQYF. CDR3 DNA (partial): TGTGCCAGCAGCTCCGGCGGGAGGGTTGTCTTACCACATACG. The full variable domain, rest sourced from reference TRBV9 and TRBJ2-3, is DSGVTQTPKHLITATGQRVTLRCSPRSGDLSVYWYQQSLDQGLQFLIQYYNGEERAKGNILERFSAQQFPDLHSELNLSSLELGDSALYFCASSSGGRVVLPHTQYFGPGTRLTVL.

For this clone: The read stops 3 residues short of the end of the CDR3; the missing end is completed from the germline J gene. V and J are TRBV2 and TRBJ2-3; 9 nucleotides agree with TRBD2. This CDR3 has 16 residues. V shed 7 bases and J 3 bases; nucleotides not matched to a gene: 11. CDR1 and CDR2 from the germline V gene are SNHLY and FYNNEI. CDR3 sequence: CASKRAGGGGTDTQYF. The part of the CDR3 DNA that was read is TGTGCCAGCAAAAGAGCGGGAGGTGGGGGGACAGATACG.

Turning to this clone: The CDR3 end falls 3 residues outside the read, so it is completed with the germline J gene. The chain links TRBV5-6 to TRBJ2-1; 8 nucleotides agree with TRBD2. The trim removed 3 bases at V and 7 bases at J, leaving 9 bases unmatched. Germline V gene lookup returns CDR1 SGHDT and CDR2 YYEEEE. The CDR3 extends over 15 amino acids. The sequenced part of the CDR3 DNA is TGTGCCAGCAGCTGGGGGAGCGGGAGAGGAAATGAG. Its protein product is CASSWGSGRGNE. In full, the CDR3 is CASSWGSGRGNEQFF.

A note on this clone: The sequenced fragment ends 3 residues before the CDR3 boundary, so the rest is inferred from the germline J gene. The V call is TRBV3-1 (or the pseudogene TRBV3-2), the J call TRBJ1-1; D remains ambiguous. Germline CDR1 reads LGHDT; CDR2 reads YNNKEL (reference sequence). The CDR3 totals 15 residues. Trimming took 3 bases from V and 3 from J, leaving 14 bases between them. The DNA read from the CDR3 is TGTGCCAGCAGCCAGGATGACGGGTCTTACACTGAA. It translates to CASSQDDGSYTE. The full CDR3 reads CASSQDDGSYTEAFF.

As for this clone: With the read ending 3 residues before the CDR3 end, the germline J gene is used to fill in that end. The rearrangement joins TRBV27 to TRBJ2-1, with TRBD2 identical over 13 bases. The CDR3 is 16 amino acids. CDR1 and CDR2 from the germline V gene are MNHEY and SMNVEV (reference sequence). V dropped 7 bases and J dropped 6; count of bases not matched to a gene: 9. CDR3 DNA (partial): TGTGCCAGCAACGGACTAGCGGGAGCACTGGGCAATGAG. Encoded protein: CASNGLAGALGNE. The whole CDR3 sequence reads CASNGLAGALGNEQFF.

Comment on this clone: The read stops 3 residues short of the end of the CDR3; the missing end is completed from the germline J gene. This chain connects TRBV5-4 to TRBJ2-5; D may be TRBD2 (5 bases). Germline values: CDR1 SGHNT, CDR2 YYREEE (reference sequence). This CDR3 spans 15 amino acids. The V gene lost 3 bases and the J gene lost 0 bases, with 12 bases spanning the gap. CDR3 sequence: CASSWETSNQETQYF. The DNA read from the CDR3 is TGTGCCAGCAGCTGGGAAACTAGTAACCAAGAGACC.

On this clone: Sequencing ends 3 residues short of the CDR3 end; the germline J gene provides the rest. V gene TRBV20-1 combines with J gene TRBJ1-1, with D perhaps matching TRBD1 (6 bases). Germline V CDR1 and CDR2: DFQATT, SNEGSKA (reference sequence). V shed 6 bases and J shed 1 base, with 9 bases lying between them. The CDR3 spans 12 residues. The CDR3 sequence: CSAMTGNTEAFF. The covered CDR3 bases are TGCAGTGCCATGACAGGGAACACTGAA.

As for this clone: With the read ending 3 residues before the CDR3 end, the germline J gene is used to fill in that end. The chain joins TRBV7-2 to TRBJ2-1; D is uncertain. Germline CDR1 is SGHTA and CDR2 is FQGNSA. The CDR3 extends over 11 amino acids. V was clipped by 5 bases and J by 9 bases, with 8 bases between them. The CDR3 bases that were read are TGTGCCAGCAGCCTCACTATTGAG. This translates into CASSLTIE. The entire CDR3 reads CASSLTIEQFF. Drawing the rest from reference TRBV7-2 and TRBJ2-1, the complete variable domain is GAGVSQSPSNKVTEKGKDVELRCDPISGHTALYWYRQSLGQGLEFLIYFQGNSAPDKSGLPSDRFSAERTGGSVSTLTIQRTQQEDSAVYLCASSLTIEQFFGPGTRLTVL.

Regarding this clone: With the read ending 3 residues before the CDR3 end, the germline J gene is used to fill in that end. The V and J genes are TRBV5-6 and TRBJ2-5; 9 bases map to TRBD2. This CDR3 contains 14 residues. CDR1 SGHDT and CDR2 YYEEEE come from the germline V gene. Losses at the gene ends were 0 bases for V and 3 bases for J; bases not matched to a gene: 0. The CDR3 spells CASSLGTSEETQYF. Incomplete CDR3 DNA: TGTGCCAGCAGCTTGGGGACTAGCGAAGAGACC.

With respect to this clone: Read data end 3 residues before the CDR3 end; the end is taken from the germline J gene. V gene TRBV5-6 combines with J gene TRBJ2-5, with D hard to call. V was trimmed by 4 bases and J by 2 bases, leaving 9 bases between them. There are 13 residues in the CDR3. Germline V gene sequence: CDR1 SGHDT, CDR2 YYEEEE. This chain's CDR3 is CASSIDTQETQYF. The CDR3 bases that were read are TGTGCCAGCAGCATTGACACACAAGAGACC.

About this clone itself: Read sequence stops 3 residues before the CDR3 end, and the germline J gene provides the missing end. The chain combines TRBV12-5 with TRBJ1-1; 7 nucleotides match TRBD1. The junction had 14 bases not matched to a gene; V was cut back by 2 bases and J by 2 bases. CDR1 and CDR2 from the germline V gene are LGHNT and FRNRAP. The CDR3 extends over 18 amino acids. The CDR3 DNA, read in part, is TGTGCTAGTGGTTTGTTCTACCAGGGGGACCTTAAAAACACTGAA. This codes for CASGLFYQGDLKNTE. The CDR3, in full, reads CASGLFYQGDLKNTEAFF.

Comment on this clone: The read finishes 3 residues shy of the CDR3 end, and the germline J gene is used to complete it. The chain employs TRBV7-9 and TRBJ1-2, with D unresolved. The CDR3 extends over 13 amino acids. Germline loops: CDR1 SEHNR, CDR2 FQNEAQ (reference sequence). The CDR3 protein is CASSPLDSTDYTF. The part of the CDR3 DNA that was read is TGTGCCAGCAGCCCCTTAGACTCCACTGAC.

As concerns this clone: The read comes to an end 3 residues before the CDR3 does, leaving the germline J gene to fill in the end. V gene TRBV14 combines with J gene TRBJ1-2, with TRBD1 identical over 11 bases. Germline loops: CDR1 SGHDN, CDR2 FVKESK. V lost 3 bases, J lost 4 bases, and 4 bases stayed unmatched. The CDR3 has 15 residues. The CDR3 loop is CASSQGTGGFYGYTF. The sequenced part of the CDR3 DNA is TGTGCCAGCAGCCAGGGGACAGGGGGATTCTATGGC. Together with reference TRBV14 and TRBJ1-2, the CDR3 gives the full variable domain: EAGVTQFPSHSVIEKGQTVTLRCDPISGHDNLYWYRRVMGKEIKFLLHFVKESKQDESGMPNNRFLAERTGGTYSTLKVQPAELEDSGVYFCASSQGTGGFYGYTFGSGTRLTVV.

Concerning this clone itself: Coverage ceases 3 residues before the CDR3 finishes, and the germline J gene fills in the end. The chain employs TRBV18 and TRBJ2-1, with D hard to call. Trimming left V 3 bases short and J 2 bases short, with 5 bases between. There are 13 residues in the CDR3. Germline V CDR1 and CDR2: KGHSH, LQKENI. The CDR3 spells CASSPPAYNEQFF. The CDR3 DNA, read in part, is TGTGCCAGCTCACCCCCTGCCTACAATGAG. The full variable domain, rest sourced from reference TRBV18 and TRBJ2-1, is NAGVMQNPRHLVRRRGQEARLRCSPMKGHSHVYWYRQLPEEGLKFMVYLQKENIIDESGMPKERFSAEFPKEGPSILRIQQVVRGDSAAYFCASSPPAYNEQFFGPGTRLTVL.

For this clone: The CDR3 extends 3 residues past the end of the read, so its final part is completed from the germline J gene. The chain uses TRBV7-3 and TRBJ2-3, with D perhaps matching TRBD2 (5 bases). Trimming took 2 bases from V and 0 from J, leaving 9 bases between them. Germline V CDR1 and CDR2: SGHTA, FQGTGA. The CDR3 is 15 residues long. The covered CDR3 bases are TGTGCCAGCAGCTTAGGAGCGGTTAGCACAGATACG. Its protein is CASSLGAVSTDT. The full CDR3 protein reads CASSLGAVSTDTQYF.

Regarding this clone: The read falls 3 residues short of the CDR3 end, and the missing part is taken from the germline J gene. The chain has TRBV29-1 and TRBJ1-1; no firm D call. The CDR3 runs to 11 residues. V shed 7 bases and J shed 7 bases, with 13 bases lying between them. CDR1 is SQVTM, CDR2 ANQGSEA, per germline. CDR3 bases read: TGCAGCGGTGGTAGGACTCGTGAA. It specifies CSGGRTRE. The CDR3 in its entirety is CSGGRTREAFF.